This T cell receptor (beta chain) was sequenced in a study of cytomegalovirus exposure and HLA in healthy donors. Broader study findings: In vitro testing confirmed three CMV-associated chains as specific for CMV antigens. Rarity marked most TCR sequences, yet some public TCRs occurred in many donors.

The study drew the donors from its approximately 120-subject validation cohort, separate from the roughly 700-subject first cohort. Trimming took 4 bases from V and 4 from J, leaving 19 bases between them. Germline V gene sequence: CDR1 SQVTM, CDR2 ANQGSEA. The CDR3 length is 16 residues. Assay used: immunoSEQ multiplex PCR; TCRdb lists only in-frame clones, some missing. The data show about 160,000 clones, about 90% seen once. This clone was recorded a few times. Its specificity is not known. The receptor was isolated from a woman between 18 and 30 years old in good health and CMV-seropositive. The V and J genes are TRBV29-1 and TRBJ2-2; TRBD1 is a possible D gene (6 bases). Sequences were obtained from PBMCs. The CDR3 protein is CSVVRARRGGTGELFF. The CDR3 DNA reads TGCAGCGTTGTTCGGGCACGCCGAGGGGGCACCGGGGAGCTGTTTTTT.